This record looks at one TCR beta chain sequence and its context. Its antigen is unknown. The sample is drawn from a study of cytomegalovirus exposure and HLA in healthy donors. Study findings and constraints: Per published reports, the classifier diagnosed cytomegalovirus status with high specificity and sensitivity. Altogether, more than 150 TCR beta chains were recorded as cytomegalovirus-associated. The dataset shows that most TCR sequences were rare, while some public TCRs occurred in many donors.

Germline CDR1 MNHEY, CDR2 SVGAGI. The CDR3 runs 14 residues. Sequencing used immunoSEQ multiplex PCR; TCRdb keeps in-frame clones, though not all of them. The table lists roughly 130,000 clones, 88% of them singletons. The TCR was taken from a man aged 25 to 45 in good health and CMV-seronegative. The material sequenced was PBMCs. This chain connects TRBV6-5 to TRBJ2-5, with TRBD2 matching 10 bases. The tail of the sequence fits TRBJ2-7 better, so the J call may be wrong. CDR3 residues: CASRAGTSVSEQYF. The CDR3, as DNA: TGTGCCAGCAGGGCCGGGACTAGCGTTAGCGAGCAGTACTTC.